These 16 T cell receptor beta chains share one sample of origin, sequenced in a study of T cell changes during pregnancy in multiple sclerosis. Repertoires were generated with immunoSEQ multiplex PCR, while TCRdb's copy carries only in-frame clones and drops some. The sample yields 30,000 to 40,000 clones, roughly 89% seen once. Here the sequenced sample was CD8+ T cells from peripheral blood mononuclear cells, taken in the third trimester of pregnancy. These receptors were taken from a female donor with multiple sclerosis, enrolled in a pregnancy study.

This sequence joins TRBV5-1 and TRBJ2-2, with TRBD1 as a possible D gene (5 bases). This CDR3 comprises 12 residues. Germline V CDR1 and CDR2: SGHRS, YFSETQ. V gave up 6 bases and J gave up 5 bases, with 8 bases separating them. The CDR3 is CASTQGTGELFF. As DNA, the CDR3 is TGCGCCAGCACCCAGGGTACCGGGGAGCTGTTTTTT.

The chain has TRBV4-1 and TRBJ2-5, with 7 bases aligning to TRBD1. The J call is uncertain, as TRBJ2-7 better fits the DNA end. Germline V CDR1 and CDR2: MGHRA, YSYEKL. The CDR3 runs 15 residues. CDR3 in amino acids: CASSQTPGQLDEQYF. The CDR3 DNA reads TGCGCCAGCAGCCAAACTCCGGGACAGCTCGACGAGCAGTACTTC.

Here the CDR3 reads CASSVYGGLGYTF. CDR3 nucleotides: TGTGCCAGCAGCGTATACGGGGGTCTGGGCTACACCTTC. V is TRBV9 and J is TRBJ1-2, with D maybe TRBD1 (5 bases). Germline V gene sequence: CDR1 SGDLS, CDR2 YYNGEE. CDR3 size: 13 residues. Trimming removed 1 base from V and 8 bases from J, with 12 bases in between.

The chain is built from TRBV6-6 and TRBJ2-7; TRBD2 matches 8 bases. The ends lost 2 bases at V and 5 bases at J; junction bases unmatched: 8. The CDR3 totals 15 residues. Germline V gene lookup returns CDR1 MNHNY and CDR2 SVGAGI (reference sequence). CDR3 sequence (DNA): TGTGCCAGCAGTTACCGGGGGGGCGAAATGCACGAGCAGTACTTC. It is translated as CASSYRGGEMHEQYF.

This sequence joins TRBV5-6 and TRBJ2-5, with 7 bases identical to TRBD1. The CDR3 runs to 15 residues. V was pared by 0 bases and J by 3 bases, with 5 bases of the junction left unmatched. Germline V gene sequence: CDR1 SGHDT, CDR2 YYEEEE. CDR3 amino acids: CASSLEGADKETQYF. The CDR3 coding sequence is TGTGCCAGCAGCTTGGAGGGGGCCGATAAAGAGACCCAGTACTTC.

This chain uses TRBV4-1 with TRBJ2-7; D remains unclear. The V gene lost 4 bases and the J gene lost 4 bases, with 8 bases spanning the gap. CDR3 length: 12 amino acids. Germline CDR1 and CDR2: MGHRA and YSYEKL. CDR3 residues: CASSRGPYEQYF. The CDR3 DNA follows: TGCGCCAGCAGCCGAGGTCCTTACGAGCAGTACTTC.

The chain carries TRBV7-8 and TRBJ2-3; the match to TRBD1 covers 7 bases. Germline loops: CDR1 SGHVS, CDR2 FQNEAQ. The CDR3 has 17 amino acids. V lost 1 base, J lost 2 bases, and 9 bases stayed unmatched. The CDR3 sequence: CASSLVVGTVITDTQYF. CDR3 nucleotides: TGTGCCAGCAGCTTAGTCGTCGGGACAGTGATCACAGATACGCAGTATTTT.

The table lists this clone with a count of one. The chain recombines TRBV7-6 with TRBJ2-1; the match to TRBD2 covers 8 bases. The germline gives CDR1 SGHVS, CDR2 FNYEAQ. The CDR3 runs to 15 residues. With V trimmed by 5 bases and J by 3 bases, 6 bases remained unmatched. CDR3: CASSRLANIYNEQFF. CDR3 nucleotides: TGTGCCAGCAGCCGACTAGCGAATATCTACAATGAGCAGTTCTTC.

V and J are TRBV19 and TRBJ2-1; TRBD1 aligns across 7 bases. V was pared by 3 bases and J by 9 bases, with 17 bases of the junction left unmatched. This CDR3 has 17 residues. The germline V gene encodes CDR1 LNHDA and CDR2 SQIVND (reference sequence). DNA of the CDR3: TGTGCCAGTAGTATTGGTGTGGGGACAGAGGGGGCAACTGAGCAGTTCTTC. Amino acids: CASSIGVGTEGATEQFF.

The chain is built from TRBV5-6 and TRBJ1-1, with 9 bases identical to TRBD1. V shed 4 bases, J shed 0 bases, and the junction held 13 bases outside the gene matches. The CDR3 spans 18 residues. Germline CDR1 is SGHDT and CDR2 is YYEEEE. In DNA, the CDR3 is TGTGCCAGCAGCCCTTGGACAGGGGAACATATCATGAACACTGAAGCTTTCTTT. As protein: CASSPWTGEHIMNTEAFF.

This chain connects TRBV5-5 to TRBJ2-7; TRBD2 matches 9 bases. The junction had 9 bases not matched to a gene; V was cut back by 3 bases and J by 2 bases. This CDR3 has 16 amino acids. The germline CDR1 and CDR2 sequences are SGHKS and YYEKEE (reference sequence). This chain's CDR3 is CASSWDVAGVPYEQYF. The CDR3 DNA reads TGTGCCAGCAGCTGGGACGTAGCGGGGGTCCCCTACGAGCAGTACTTC.

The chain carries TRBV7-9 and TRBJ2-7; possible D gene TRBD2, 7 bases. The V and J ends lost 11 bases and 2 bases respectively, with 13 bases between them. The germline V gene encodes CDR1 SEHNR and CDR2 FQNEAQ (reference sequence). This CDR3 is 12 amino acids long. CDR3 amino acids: CAGGGPTYEQYF. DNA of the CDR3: TGTGCCGGGGGGGGGCCCACCTACGAGCAGTACTTC.

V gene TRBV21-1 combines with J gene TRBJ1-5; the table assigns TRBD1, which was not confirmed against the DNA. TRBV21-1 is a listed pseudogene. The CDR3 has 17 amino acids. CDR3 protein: CASSNPDRVISNQPQHF. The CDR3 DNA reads TGTGCCAGCAGCAACCCCGACAGAGTGATTAGCAATCAGCCCCAGCATTTT.

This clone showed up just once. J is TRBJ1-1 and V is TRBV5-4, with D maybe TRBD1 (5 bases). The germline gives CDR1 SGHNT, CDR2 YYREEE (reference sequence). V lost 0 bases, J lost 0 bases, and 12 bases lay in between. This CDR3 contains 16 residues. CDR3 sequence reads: CASSLAPAGMNTEAFF. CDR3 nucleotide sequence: TGTGCCAGCAGCTTGGCCCCGGCAGGGATGAACACTGAAGCTTTCTTT.

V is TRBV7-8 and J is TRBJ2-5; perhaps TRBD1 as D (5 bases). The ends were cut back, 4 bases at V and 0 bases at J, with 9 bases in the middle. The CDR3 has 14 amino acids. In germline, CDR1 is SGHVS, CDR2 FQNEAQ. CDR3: CASSSTQDQETQYF. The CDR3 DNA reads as TGTGCCAGCAGCTCAACACAGGACCAAGAGACCCAGTACTTC.

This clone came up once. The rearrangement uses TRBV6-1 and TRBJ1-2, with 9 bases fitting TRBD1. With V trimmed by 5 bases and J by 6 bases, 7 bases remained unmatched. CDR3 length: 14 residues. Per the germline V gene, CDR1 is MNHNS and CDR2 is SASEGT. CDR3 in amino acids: CASSLGGDRDGYTF. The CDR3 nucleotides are TGTGCCAGCAGTCTGGGGGGGGACAGGGATGGCTACACCTTC.